The clone carrying this TCR beta chain was counted a few times. V lost 2 bases to trimming and J lost 11 bases; unmatched junction nucleotides: 3. CDR3 size: 14 residues. Germline V gene sequence: CDR1 MNHNY, CDR2 SVGAGI (reference sequence). The data originate from a study of technical replicates of blood from a few donors. Produced via immunoSEQ multiplex PCR; TCRdb's table is partial and in-frame only. The profile shows fewer than 85,000 clones, around nine tenths of them singletons. The sample consisted of PBMCs. This clonotype was obtained from a human donor in good health. Some clones in this sample may be carry-over from other donors' samples. The genes are TRBV6-6 and TRBJ1-6; 10 bases line up with TRBD1. As DNA, the CDR3 is TGTGCCAGCAGTTACCGGACAGGGGGGACACCCCTCCACTTT. Protein product: CASSYRTGGTPLHF.